These T cell receptor beta chains were read from a single sample in a study of cytomegalovirus exposure and HLA in healthy donors. The protocol was immunoSEQ multiplex PCR, while the TCRdb copy is restricted to in-frame clones and leaves out a portion. This sample has about 73,000 clones; approximately 96% occur once, and the top ten carry 3% to 3.5%. Input material: PBMCs. Source of these receptors: a man aged 18 to 30 in good health and CMV-seronegative. The CDR3 runs from the conserved cysteine through the conserved F or W. The order of the fields is V gene, J gene, D gene, clone size, CDR3 DNA, CDR3 protein. The D gene is left open where the match is weak. The size field is filled for only some rows; it gives once, few, many or a size class.

V: TRBV19; J: TRBJ1-5; D: .; size: .; DNA: TGTGCCAGTAAAGCAGGGGCGAGGGGCAATCAGCCCCAGCATTTT; CDR3: CASKAGARGNQPQHF
V: TRBV27; J: TRBJ2-1; D: .; size: .; DNA: TGTGCCAGCAGTTTCACATCAAGAGCGAGCTCCTACAATGAGCAGTTCTTC; CDR3: CASSFTSRASSYNEQFF
V: TRBV19; J: TRBJ2-6; D: .; size: .; DNA: TGTGCCAGTAGTCTTACTGGTAGATCTGGGGCCAACGTCCTGACTTTC; CDR3: CASSLTGRSGANVLTF
V: TRBV2; J: TRBJ1-4; D: .; size: .; DNA: TGTGCCAGCAACGGACAGAGATATGAAAAACTGTTTTTT; CDR3: CASNGQRYEKLFF
V: TRBV11-1; J: TRBJ1-1; D: .; size: .; DNA: TGTGCCAGCAGCTTTGACAGACAAGCTGAAGCTTTCTTT; CDR3: CASSFDRQAEAFF
V: TRBV11-3; J: TRBJ2-1; D: TRBD1; size: .; DNA: TGTGCCAGCAGCTCCACCCTGACAGGGAGCTCCTACAATGAGCAGTTCTTC; CDR3: CASSSTLTGSSYNEQFF
V: TRBV27; J: TRBJ1-5; D: .; size: .; DNA: TGTGCCAGCAGTTTGTGTCCCGGGGTCCCTTTTTATAGCAATCAGCCCCAGCATTTT; CDR3: CASSLCPGVPFYSNQPQHF
V: TRBV23-1; J: TRBJ2-7; D: TRBD1; size: .; DNA: TGCGCCAGCAGGACAAACAGACAGGGCCCGAGCTCCTACGAGCAGTACTTC; CDR3: CASRTNRQGPSSYEQYF
V: TRBV5-6; J: TRBJ2-7; D: .; size: .; DNA: TGTGCCAGCAGCTTGGACGCAGTCGTCTACGAGCAGTACTTC; CDR3: CASSLDAVVYEQYF
V: TRBV15; J: TRBJ2-5; D: .; size: .; DNA: TGTGCCACCAATGAAGGGAGAACCCAAGAGACCCAGTACTTC; CDR3: CATNEGRTQETQYF
V: TRBV13; J: TRBJ1-1; D: .; size: once; DNA: TGTGCCAGCAGCTCAACATTGGGCCTGAACACTGAAGCTTTCTTT; CDR3: CASSSTLGLNTEAFF
V: TRBV7-6; J: TRBJ2-2; D: .; size: .; DNA: TGTGCCAGCAGCTTTCCGCAGGGGACCCATTCCGTAAACACCGGGGAGCTGTTTTTT; CDR3: CASSFPQGTHSVNTGELFF
V: TRBV4-3; J: TRBJ2-1; D: .; size: .; DNA: TGCGCCAGCAGCCAAGACCGCCTTAGCTCCTACAATGAGCAGTTCTTC; CDR3: CASSQDRLSSYNEQFF
V: TRBV21-1; J: TRBJ2-4; D: .; size: .; DNA: TGTGCCAGCAGCAAAGGGAAGTTCCAGAGTACTAGACTAGCCAAAAACATTCAGTACTTC; CDR3: CASSKGKFQSTRLAKNIQYF
V: TRBV6-5; J: TRBJ2-7; D: .; size: .; DNA: TGTGCCAGCAGTCCCTCCGGGGGGCTCTCCTACGAGCAGTACTTC; CDR3: CASSPSGGLSYEQYF
V: TRBV11-2; J: TRBJ1-5; D: .; size: .; DNA: TGTGCCAGCAGCCCCGGACTAAGGGGCAATCAGCCCCAGCATTTT; CDR3: CASSPGLRGNQPQHF
V: TRBV29-1; J: TRBJ2-1; D: TRBD1; size: .; DNA: TGCAGCGTTCGTACGACAGGGACCAACAATGAGCAGTTCTTC; CDR3: CSVRTTGTNNEQFF
V: TRBV27; J: TRBJ2-1; D: .; size: .; DNA: TGTGCCAGCAGTTTATCGCCGACTTTACTTGAGCAGTTCTTC; CDR3: CASSLSPTLLEQFF
V: TRBV7-6; J: TRBJ2-7; D: .; size: .; DNA: TGTGCCAGCAGCTTAGCCCCTGGGCAGGGGAACACCTACGAGCAGTACTTC; CDR3: CASSLAPGQGNTYEQYF
V: TRBV6-5; J: TRBJ2-7; D: TRBD1; size: .; DNA: TGTGCCAGCGCACGGACAGGACAGGGGATCGAGCAGTACTTC; CDR3: CASARTGQGIEQYF
V: TRBV28; J: TRBJ2-7; D: .; size: .; DNA: TGTGCCAGCAGTTTAGGACAGAGCTCCTACGAGCAGTACTTC; CDR3: CASSLGQSSYEQYF
V: TRBV7-6; J: TRBJ1-1; D: .; size: .; DNA: TGTGCCAGCAGCCCACTCACAGGGTCCACTGAAGCTTTCTTT; CDR3: CASSPLTGSTEAFF
V: TRBV6-4; J: TRBJ2-7; D: .; size: .; DNA: TGTGCCAGCAGTGACTCTGAGCGGGACGAGCAGTACTTC; CDR3: CASSDSERDEQYF
V: TRBV29-1; J: TRBJ2-5; D: .; size: .; DNA: TGCAGCGTTAAGTGGGGGGTACAAGAGACCCAGTACTTC; CDR3: CSVKWGVQETQYF
V: TRBV27; J: TRBJ2-1; D: TRBD2; size: .; DNA: TGTGCCAGCAGTTTATTCACTAGCGGGGGGCCGAGCTCCTACAATGAGCAGTTCTTC; CDR3: CASSLFTSGGPSSYNEQFF
V: TRBV10-1; J: TRBJ2-5; D: TRBD2; size: once; DNA: TGCGCCAGCAGTGAGGGGACTAGCGGGGGGCAAGAGACCCAGTACTTC; CDR3: CASSEGTSGGQETQYF
V: TRBV5-1; J: TRBJ1-3; D: .; size: .; DNA: TGCGCCAGCAGCTTGTCACGGTCCGGAAACACCATATATTTT; CDR3: CASSLSRSGNTIYF
V: TRBV28; J: TRBJ1-4; D: TRBD1; size: .; DNA: TGTGCCAGCAGTGATATACTCCAGGGGGGATATGAAAAACTGTTTTTT; CDR3: CASSDILQGGYEKLFF
V: TRBV7-8; J: TRBJ2-2; D: .; size: .; DNA: TGTGCCAGCAGCCCTTTCGACAGCATCAACACCGGGGAGCTGTTTTTT; CDR3: CASSPFDSINTGELFF
V: TRBV7-6; J: TRBJ1-6; D: .; size: .; DNA: TGTGCCAGCAGCTCAGAACCTGGTGGACCCCTCCACTTT; CDR3: CASSSEPGGPLHF
V: TRBV30; J: TRBJ1-1; D: TRBD1; size: .; DNA: TGTGCCTGGAGTAGGGACAGGGGGACTGAAGCTTTCTTT; CDR3: CAWSRDRGTEAFF
V: TRBV7-9; J: TRBJ1-2; D: TRBD1; size: .; DNA: TGTGCCAGCAGCGATTACAAATGGGTGGGACAGTCGAAAGGCTACACCTTC; CDR3: CASSDYKWVGQSKGYTF
V: TRBV4-2; J: TRBJ2-1; D: TRBD2; size: once; DNA: TGTGCCAGCAGCCAGGCAACTAGCGGGGGGCACAATGAGCAGTTCTTC; CDR3: CASSQATSGGHNEQFF
V: TRBV5-4; J: TRBJ2-2; D: TRBD2; size: few; DNA: TGTGCCAGCAGCTCGGGACTAGCGGGCGCGAACACCGGGGAGCTGTTTTTT; CDR3: CASSSGLAGANTGELFF
V: TRBV4-1; J: TRBJ2-4; D: TRBD1; size: .; DNA: TGCGCCAGCAGCCAGGGACAGAACATTCAGTACTTC; CDR3: CASSQGQNIQYF
V: TRBV4-3; J: TRBJ1-2; D: TRBD1; size: .; DNA: TGCGCCAGCAGCCACCTGGGACAGGACTATGGCTACACCTTC; CDR3: CASSHLGQDYGYTF
V: TRBV6-6; J: TRBJ2-7; D: TRBD1; size: .; DNA: TGTGCCAGCAGTTACTCGACAGGGTGGGTTTCCTACGAGCAGTACTTC; CDR3: CASSYSTGWVSYEQYF